This T cell receptor beta chain was profiled in a study of T cells in Graves' hyperthyroidism and ophthalmopathy. Study-wide context: Any treatment followed the collection of peripheral blood at initial diagnosis.

There were TCR beta CDR3 regions amplified from RNA transcripts. The HTBI primer set served for first-round RT-PCR of the TCR CDR3. One entry per CDR3 protein, called by TCRdb with MiXCR from the multiplex PCR reads. The data contain more than 550,000 distinct CDR3 sequences, around a sixth of them singletons. The length of the CDR3 is 15 residues. Germline CDR1 and CDR2: SGHAT and FQNNGV. V lost 3 bases and J lost 4; bases outside the gene matches: 5. This clonotype occurred many times. The hyperthyroidism patients had all been newly diagnosed, and their disease duration was under 2 months. Their ages ranged from 18 to 65 years. Ahead of any ophthalmopathy symptoms, the blood sample was obtained at the first diagnosis of hyperthyroidism.

This receptor was identified in a woman in her forties or fifties with Graves' hyperthyroidism that later progressed to Graves' ophthalmopathy. Material: blood. V and J are TRBV11-2 and TRBJ1-5, with 8 bases aligning to TRBD1. The CDR3 loop reads CASSLRTGINQPQHF. The DNA for the CDR3 is TGTGCCAGCAGCTTGCGGACAGGGATTAATCAGCCCCAGCATTTT.